These 29 T cell receptor beta chains were sequenced from one sample in a study of OX40 agonist ivuxolimab in advanced cancers. Generated by immunoSEQ multiplex PCR, the TCRdb table keeps only in-frame clones and is missing some. The sample carries tens of thousands of clones, over 75% recorded once. The sequenced sample was CD4+ or CD8+ T cells sorted from blood, obtained in a trial of the OX40 agonist ivuxolimab. These receptor sequences come from an adult with an advanced solid tumor such as melanoma, head and neck, liver or kidney cancer.

The V call is TRBV6-5, the J call TRBJ1-2; D not certain. This CDR3 has 12 amino acids. Germline CDR1 is MNHEY and CDR2 is SVGAGI. Trimming left V 6 bases short and J 2 bases short, with 7 bases between. CDR3 nucleotides: TGTGCCAGCAGCCGGGCCAACTATGGCTACACCTTC. Amino acids: CASSRANYGYTF.

The chain couples TRBV13 to TRBJ2-2; 8 positions agree with TRBD1. V was pared by 5 bases and J by 4 bases, with 6 bases of the junction left unmatched. The CDR3 runs to 15 residues. Germline V gives CDR1 PRHDT, CDR2 FYEKMQ (reference sequence). The CDR3 sequence is CASSLYGTGTGELFF. CDR3 nucleotide sequence: TGTGCCAGCAGCCTATACGGGACAGGCACCGGGGAGCTGTTTTTT.

The rearrangement links TRBV7-9 to TRBJ2-2; D gene uncertain. Germline V CDR1 and CDR2: SEHNR, FQNEAQ (reference sequence). V was clipped by 1 base and J by 7 bases, with 4 bases between them. The CDR3 is made up of 12 amino acids. The CDR3 is CASSLDHGELFF. The CDR3 region has the DNA TGTGCCAGCAGCTTAGACCACGGGGAGCTGTTTTTT.

V and J are TRBV7-9 and TRBJ1-1; the D gene is possibly TRBD1 (5 bases). Between the trimmed V and J ends, which lost 6 bases and 1 base, there was a span of 12 bases. The CDR3 covers 14 residues. Germline CDR1 and CDR2: SEHNR and FQNEAQ (reference sequence). Here the CDR3 reads CASSPGTANTEAFF. The CDR3 DNA reads as TGTGCCAGCAGTCCCGGGACGGCGAACACTGAAGCTTTCTTT.

The chain links TRBV5-6 to TRBJ2-7; unclear D gene. The V end was cut by 4 bases, the J end by 3 bases, with 14 bases between. Germline loops: CDR1 SGHDT, CDR2 YYEEEE. The CDR3 has 14 amino acids. CDR3 protein: CASSHLQSGYEQYF. The CDR3 DNA reads as TGTGCCAGCAGCCATCTCCAATCTGGCTACGAGCAGTACTTC.

The chain combines TRBV9 with TRBJ2-3; D is uncertain. The germline CDR1 and CDR2 sequences are SGDLS and YYNGEE. V dropped 4 bases and J dropped 7 bases, with 13 bases sitting between them. This CDR3 comprises 13 residues. CDR3 in amino acids: CASSTDGPNTQYF. For the CDR3, the DNA is TGTGCCAGCAGCACCGACGGGCCTAATACGCAGTATTTT.

This sequence joins TRBV29-1 and TRBJ2-2; D is ambiguous. The CDR3 is 11 residues long. Per germline, CDR1 SQVTM and CDR2 ANQGSEA. CDR3 sequence (DNA): TGCAGTTCTCTCTTTCTCGGGGAGCTGTTTTTT. This sequence encodes CSSLFLGELFF.

The chain links TRBV4-2 to TRBJ1-6, with a tentative D call TRBD1 (5 bases). The CDR3 has 16 residues. The germline V gene has CDR1 LGHNA and CDR2 YNFKEQ. With 5 bases removed from V and 5 bases from J, the gap between germline ends came to 16 bases. The CDR3 sequence: CASSVGAEWDNSPLHF. The DNA for the CDR3 is TGTGCCAGCAGCGTAGGGGCGGAATGGGATAATTCACCCCTCCACTTT.

This chain links TRBV7-9 with TRBJ2-1; 13 bases line up with TRBD2. J lost 5 bases, V lost 5 bases, and 9 bases had no gene match. The germline V gene has CDR1 SEHNR and CDR2 FQNEAQ (reference sequence). The CDR3 consists of 17 residues. The CDR3 loop reads CASSLPTSGRSNNEQFF. DNA for the CDR3: TGTGCCAGCAGCCTTCCGACTAGCGGGAGGTCCAACAATGAGCAGTTCTTC.

The V gene is TRBV29-1, the J gene TRBJ1-2; no reliable D call. V lost 1 base, J lost 4 bases, and 4 bases lay in between. The CDR3 loop spans 11 amino acids. Per the germline V gene, CDR1 is SQVTM and CDR2 is ANQGSEA. CDR3 sequence: CSVEGVYGYTF. In DNA form, the CDR3 reads TGCAGCGTTGAAGGGGTCTATGGCTACACCTTC.

The chain carries TRBV15 and TRBJ2-2; either TRBD1 or TRBD2 may supply D (5 bases each). Germline assignment: CDR1 LNHNV and CDR2 YYDKDF (reference sequence). Between the trimmed V and J ends, which lost 1 base and 7 bases, there was a span of 13 bases. The CDR3 extends over 15 amino acids. CDR3 nucleotides: TGTGCCACCAGCAGAGGGGGGTCGGGTTACGGGGAGCTGTTTTTT. The encoded protein is CATSRGGSGYGELFF.

The V and J genes are TRBV19 and TRBJ1-1; perhaps TRBD1 as D (6 bases). Trimming stripped 3 bases from V and 1 base from J, with 9 bases between. CDR1 and CDR2 from the germline V gene are LNHDA and SQIVND (reference sequence). This CDR3 region has 14 residues. Here the CDR3 DNA reads TGTGCCAGTAGTATGCCAGGGGAGAACACTGAAGCTTTCTTT. This sequence encodes CASSMPGENTEAFF.

CDR3 sequence (DNA): TGCGCCAGCTCCAACAGACTGAACACTGAAGCTTTCTTT. Its protein product is CASSNRLNTEAFF. The chain links TRBV5-1 to TRBJ1-1; D gene uncertain. V lost 7 bases and J 0 bases, leaving 10 bases between the germline ends. The CDR3 totals 13 residues. CDR1 and CDR2 (germline): SGHRS, YFSETQ.

This sequence joins TRBV5-6 and TRBJ1-5; D is unclear. CDR3 length: 17 residues. In germline, CDR1 is SGHDT, CDR2 YYEEEE. V was clipped by 0 bases and J by 2 bases, with 15 bases between them. For the CDR3, the DNA is TGTGCCAGCAGCTTGGGTGGACGCTCCCGTGGCAATCAGCCCCAGCATTTT. Its protein is CASSLGGRSRGNQPQHF.

V is TRBV15 and J is TRBJ1-5, with 7 positions matching TRBD1. The CDR3 totals 15 residues. Germline V CDR1 and CDR2: LNHNV, YYDKDF (reference sequence). V lost 1 base and J lost 3; bases outside the gene matches: 3. DNA for the CDR3: TGTGCCACCAGCAGAGGACAGGGTTACAATCAGCCCCAGCATTTT. As protein: CATSRGQGYNQPQHF.

This clone was recorded only once. CDR3 amino acids: CASSLGGARTSTDTQYF. The CDR3 DNA is TGCGCCAGCAGCCTAGGAGGGGCACGAACTAGCACAGATACGCAGTATTTT. The rearrangement uses TRBV5-1 and TRBJ2-3, with a possible D match to TRBD2 (6 bases). V was shortened by 4 bases and J by 0 bases, with 18 bases between the two germline ends. Germline V gives CDR1 SGHRS, CDR2 YFSETQ. There are 17 residues in the CDR3.

The chain links TRBV5-8 to TRBJ2-1; TRBD2 agrees at 12 bases. CDR1 and CDR2 from the germline V gene are SGHTS and YDEGEE. Trimming removed 1 base from V and 5 bases from J; junction bases left unmatched: 7. The CDR3 is 17 residues long. The CDR3 DNA sequence: TGTGCCAGCAGCTTGAGGGTCACTAGCGGGAGGAACAATGAGCAGTTCTTC. This codes for CASSLRVTSGRNNEQFF.

In this sample, this clone is hyperexpanded. The rearrangement joins TRBV2 to TRBJ2-1; D gene ambiguous. CDR1 SNHLY and CDR2 FYNNEI come from the germline V gene. Trimming pared 1 base from V and 0 bases from J, leaving 7 bases between. This CDR3 is 15 amino acids long. The CDR3, as DNA: TGTGCCAGCAGTGAAGGCTTAAACTCCTACAATGAGCAGTTCTTC. This codes for CASSEGLNSYNEQFF.

The rearrangement joins TRBV4-1 to TRBJ2-7; 9 bases are shared with TRBD1. The V gene's germline CDR1 is MGHRA and CDR2 YSYEKL. V was pared by 0 bases and J by 1 base, with 7 bases of the junction left unmatched. This CDR3 has 17 amino acids. Here the CDR3 reads CASSQDGTGSRSYEQYF. The CDR3 DNA follows: TGCGCCAGCAGCCAAGACGGGACAGGGAGTCGTTCCTACGAGCAGTACTTC.

The chain links TRBV19 to TRBJ2-1; 9 nucleotides agree with TRBD2. The trim removed 3 bases at V and 4 bases at J, leaving 7 bases unmatched. The CDR3 has 16 residues. CDR1 and CDR2 from the germline V gene are LNHDA and SQIVND (reference sequence). CDR3 sequence reads: CASSIGSGRFYNEQFF. The CDR3 DNA follows: TGTGCCAGTAGTATCGGCAGCGGGAGGTTTTACAATGAGCAGTTCTTC.

The J gene is TRBJ1-5, the V gene TRBV7-1; D not resolved. TRBV7-1 carries the ORF label, with uncertain function. This CDR3 comprises 13 residues. V was clipped by 4 bases and J by 5 bases, with 9 bases between them. CDR3 coding DNA: TGTGCCAGCAGCTTAGAGGAGGATCAGCCCCAGCATTTT. Translation gives CASSLEEDQPQHF.

This chain uses TRBV6-1 with TRBJ1-2, with 10 bases fitting TRBD1. The V gene's germline CDR1 is MNHNS and CDR2 SASEGT. There are 14 residues in the CDR3. The V and J ends lost 5 bases and 8 bases, in that order; junction bases with no gene match: 8. CDR3 nucleotide sequence: TGTGCCAGCAGTCGACAGGGGGCCCAAGACGGCTACACCTTC. It yields the protein CASSRQGAQDGYTF.

V gene TRBV25-1 combines with J gene TRBJ2-1; the D is unclear. V was clipped by 3 bases and J by 3 bases, with 3 bases between them. The length of the CDR3 is 12 residues. Germline CDR1 MGHDK, CDR2 SYGVNS. CDR3 amino acids: CASSDGYNEQFF. CDR3 nucleotides: TGTGCCAGCAGTGACGGCTACAATGAGCAGTTCTTC.

The chain joins TRBV7-8 to TRBJ2-2; 7 nucleotides align to TRBD1. The CDR3 loop spans 16 amino acids. J gave up 3 bases and V 5 bases, and 9 bases lay outside the gene matches. CDR1 and CDR2 from the germline V gene are SGHVS and FQNEAQ. Here the CDR3 reads CASSPHRGWDTGELFF. In DNA, the CDR3 is TGTGCCAGCAGCCCACACAGGGGCTGGGACACCGGGGAGCTGTTTTTT.

The CDR3 sequence: CSVEGQRGGLKADTQYF. CDR3 DNA sequence: TGCAGCGTTGAAGGTCAGCGGGGGGGCCTGAAGGCAGATACGCAGTATTTT. V gene TRBV29-1 combines with J gene TRBJ2-3; 10 nucleotides agree with TRBD2. Trimming cost V 1 base and J 4 bases; bases outside gene matches: 11. The CDR3 is 17 amino acids. Germline-derived CDR1 and CDR2 are SQVTM and ANQGSEA.

CDR3: CASTNTGTVFSAFF. Written as DNA, the CDR3 is TGTGCCAGCACCAACACCGGGACAGTTTTTTCAGCTTTCTTT. V usage is TRBV25-1 and J usage is TRBJ1-1, with 7 nucleotides matching TRBD1. V gave up 7 bases and J gave up 10 bases; unmatched junction bases: 15. Germline V gene data show CDR1 as MGHDK and CDR2 as SYGVNS. There are 14 residues in the CDR3. Full variable domain (rest looked up from reference TRBV25-1 and TRBJ1-1): EADIYQTPRYLVIGTGKKITLECSQTMGHDKMYWYQQDPGMELHLIHYSYGVNSTEKGDLSSESTVSRIRTEHFPLTLESARPSHTSQYLCASTNTGTVFSAFFGQGTRLTVV.

The rearrangement joins TRBV7-2 to TRBJ2-1, with 9 nucleotides matching TRBD2. Unmatched junction bases numbered 7, after V lost 1 base and J lost 9 bases. This CDR3 has 15 residues. Germline assignment: CDR1 SGHTA and CDR2 FQGNSA. CDR3 coding DNA: TGTGCCAGCAGCTTAGGAGCGGGAGGAAGGGGTGAGCAGTTCTTC. Amino acid sequence: CASSLGAGGRGEQFF.

This clone was counted between two and nine times. V is TRBV19 and J is TRBJ2-5, with TRBD2 matching over 8 bases. The CDR3 is 14 residues long. The V gene's germline CDR1 is LNHDA and CDR2 SQIVND (reference sequence). Trimming removed 6 bases from V and 10 bases from J; junction bases left unmatched: 13. CDR3 DNA: TGTGCCAGTAGCGGGGGGGACTACCACTCCAACCAGTACTTC. Translated: CASSGGDYHSNQYF. Combining the CDR3 with reference TRBV19 and TRBJ2-5 gives the whole variable domain DGGITQSPKYLFRKEGQNVTLSCEQNLNHDAMYWYRQDPGQGLRLIYYSQIVNDFQKGDIAEGYSVSREKKESFPLTVTSAQKNPTAFYLCASSGGDYHSNQYFGPGTRLLVL.

This clone is a singleton in its sample. The chain combines TRBV7-3 with TRBJ2-1; no clear D gene. This CDR3 is built from 14 residues. Trimming shortened V by 6 bases and J by 0 bases, and 9 bases separated the two germline ends. Germline values: CDR1 SGHTA, CDR2 FQGTGA. CDR3 amino acids: CASSLMVSYNEQFF. Written as DNA, the CDR3 is TGTGCCAGCAGTCTCATGGTCTCCTACAATGAGCAGTTCTTC.